This T cell receptor beta chain was identified during a study of T cells in Graves' hyperthyroidism and ophthalmopathy. Study information: Peripheral blood was acquired at first diagnosis, ahead of any therapy whatsoever.

The germline gives CDR1 DFQATT, CDR2 SNEGSKA (reference sequence). The V end was cut by 1 base, the J end by 8 bases, with 3 bases between. The CDR3 is made up of 10 amino acids. This clonotype occurred many times. What was amplified from RNA transcripts were TCR beta CDR3 regions. HTBI primers drove first-round RT-PCR of the TCR CDR3. MiXCR was run by TCRdb on the multiplex PCR reads, yielding one entry per CDR3 protein. The sample has hundreds of thousands of distinct CDR3 sequences; 14% to 15% are singletons. Isolation of PBMCs was performed on roughly 9 ml fresh peripheral blood. This TCR came from a man aged 18-30 years with Graves' ophthalmopathy. The J gene is TRBJ2-1, the V gene TRBV20-1; D is unresolved. Sequencing input: blood. The CDR3 loop is CSARVDEQFF. The CDR3 nucleotides read TGCAGTGCTAGAGTCGATGAGCAGTTCTTC.